The source of this T cell receptor beta chain is a study of radiation and T cells in renal cell carcinoma. Profiled with immunoSEQ multiplex PCR; TCRdb holds only in-frame clones, not every one. The sample shows some 120,000 clones, 75% to 85% of them seen only once. Germline lookup yields CDR1 GTSNPN and CDR2 SVGIG (reference sequence). This CDR3 contains 11 residues. Germline trimming cut 0 bases from V and 12 bases from J; bases unmatched to any gene: 2. Time point meaning: blood 2 weeks post-SBRT. Treatment described: 15 Gy SBRT to primary tumor, nephrectomy 4 weeks later. V and J are TRBV30 and TRBJ2-1, with TRBD1 matching 7 bases. The sequence derives from a woman aged 55-70 years with renal cell carcinoma. Sequencing was performed on blood, taken from a patient whose treatment included radiotherapy and nephrectomy. CDR3 DNA sequence: TGTGCCTGGAGTGTAGGGGGCAGGCAGTTCTTC. Translated, it gives CAWSVGGRQFF.